The 3 T cell receptor beta chains in this list originate from one sample, sequenced in a study of cytomegalovirus exposure and HLA in healthy donors. Here immunoSEQ multiplex PCR was the method, and the copy in TCRdb shows in-frame clones only, minus some. The profile covers over 150,000 clones, with 75% to 85% appearing a single time and roughly 12% taken by the ten largest. The sample taken for sequencing was PBMCs. The receptors were sampled from a woman in her 30s in good health and CMV-seropositive.

The chain carries TRBV2 and TRBJ2-5, with TRBD2 matching over 14 bases. Per the germline V gene, CDR1 is SNHLY and CDR2 is FYNNEI. The CDR3 extends over 13 amino acids. With V trimmed by 11 bases and J by 5 bases, 4 bases remained unmatched. The CDR3 bases are TGTGCCGGGGGACTAGCGGGAGAGGAGACCCAGTACTTC. This sequence encodes CAGGLAGEETQYF.

The chain uses TRBV2 and TRBJ1-1; D not resolved. The CDR3 contains 12 residues. Trimming shortened V by 7 bases and J by 5 bases, and 11 bases separated the two germline ends. Germline CDR1 reads SNHLY; CDR2 reads FYNNEI. Here the CDR3 reads CASMSLETEAFF. CDR3 sequence (DNA): TGTGCCAGCATGAGTTTGGAGACTGAAGCTTTCTTT.

The chain recombines TRBV5-1 with TRBJ2-7; 11 positions match TRBD1. This CDR3 spans 16 amino acids. The junction had 14 bases not matched to a gene; V was cut back by 6 bases and J by 6 bases. Germline V CDR1 and CDR2: SGHRS, YFSETQ. CDR3 sequence: CASTFYGDRGTGEQYF. CDR3 coding DNA: TGCGCCAGCACATTCTACGGGGACAGGGGGACGGGCGAGCAGTACTTC.